One T cell receptor beta chain is described in this entry. The antigen is not known. This specimen belongs to a study of T cell responses to AZD1222 COVID-19 vaccine. Study summary: The analysis combined second doses at about 4 or about 12 weeks. General observations from the study: Clonal diversity may have been underestimated, and the donors were mostly white British, with more females than males.

With 5 bases removed from V and 3 bases from J, the gap between germline ends came to 14 bases. Germline V gene data show CDR1 as MDHEN and CDR2 as SYDVKM. The CDR3 runs to 15 residues. Profiling relied on immunoSEQ multiplex PCR, and the TCRdb table lists in-frame clones only, not all of them. This table has roughly 150,000 clones, 90% appearing once. The sequence derives from an adult in good health. The V and J genes are TRBV28 and TRBJ1-5; D not certain. The sequencing here drew on peripheral blood, taken on day 0 of AZD1222 vaccination. CDR3: CASSHARDANQPQHF. CDR3 DNA sequence: TGTGCCAGCAGTCACGCCCGGGATGCCAATCAGCCCCAGCATTTT.